These 25 T cell receptor beta chains share one sample of origin, sequenced in a study of patients and donors after allogeneic stem cell transplantation (dated by TCRdb to the early 2020s). Library creation used RT-PCR. Sequenced using a NextSeq 550. The public sequencing data were trimmed at Q25 with fastp and processed into clonotypes with MiXCR by TCRdb, which kept only in-frame beta chains. Rows with one shared CDR3 protein collapse into an entry with the most common genes and DNA. The sample table lists about 96,000 distinct CDR3 sequences, 45% to 50% of them with a count of one. The top ten hold about 64% of the sample. Sequencing used blood, either unsorted or a sorted T cell fraction (not recorded which). These receptor sequences come from a human donor who was either an allogeneic HSCT recipient or a stem cell or donor lymphocyte infusion donor (not recorded which). It is not recorded whose cells these are; they may come from a transplant donor.

There are a few counts of this clonotype. The gene calls are TRBV6-5 and TRBJ1-6, with D unclear. Germline lookup yields CDR1 MNHEY and CDR2 SVGAGI. Trimming left V 6 bases short and J 3 bases short, with 12 bases between. The CDR3 totals 15 residues. The CDR3 DNA follows: TGTGCCAGCAGCCGAGACACATTCTATAATTCACCCCTCCACTTT. Translation: CASSRDTFYNSPLHF.

The gene calls are TRBV28 and TRBJ1-2; TRBD1 is a possible D gene (6 bases). V was pared by 4 bases and J by 1 base, with 13 bases between. Germline V gives CDR1 MDHEN, CDR2 SYDVKM. The CDR3 has 15 residues. CDR3 DNA: TGTGCCAGCAGTTCCGCGGACAGATTTAACTATGGCTACACCTTC. Amino acids: CASSSADRFNYGYTF.

The genes are TRBV5-1 and TRBJ2-5; the match to TRBD2 covers 7 bases. J gave up 2 bases and V 4 bases, and 2 bases lay outside the gene matches. The CDR3 is 13 amino acids. In germline, CDR1 is SGHRS, CDR2 YFSETQ. CDR3 region: CASSGTNQETQYF. The CDR3 region has the DNA TGCGCCAGCAGCGGGACTAATCAAGAGACCCAGTACTTC.

The chain joins TRBV12-3 or TRBV12-4 to TRBJ1-1; possibly TRBD1 for D (5 bases). This CDR3 region has 13 residues. Trimming cost V 0 bases and J 7 bases, with 9 bases left between them. As DNA, the CDR3 is TGTGCCAGCAGTTTAGCGCTGGGGGGTGAAGCTTTCTTT. Translated: CASSLALGGEAFF.

The CDR3 DNA follows: TGTGCCAGCAGCCCAGGGGGGTTGTCGGGTTGGGACACCGGGGAGCTGTTTTTT. Translation: CASSPGGLSGWDTGELFF. V and J are TRBV28 and TRBJ2-2; TRBD1 is a possible D gene (7 bases). V shed 6 bases and J shed 3 bases, with 23 bases lying between them. The V gene's germline CDR1 is MDHEN and CDR2 SYDVKM. This CDR3 is built from 18 residues.

This clonotype has a handful of counts. The rearrangement uses TRBV20-1 and TRBJ1-1, with no clear D. The CDR3 totals 12 residues. From germline, CDR1 is DFQATT and CDR2 SNEGSKA (reference sequence). Trimming cost V 3 bases and J 0 bases, with 5 bases left between them. The CDR3 sequence: CSASHLNTEAFF. The DNA for the CDR3 is TGCAGTGCTAGTCACCTGAACACTGAAGCTTTCTTT.

The V and J genes are TRBV5-1 and TRBJ1-2; TRBD1 is a possible D gene (6 bases). The CDR3 has 16 residues. CDR1 and CDR2 (germline): SGHRS, YFSETQ. V lost 0 bases and J lost 9, with 21 bases in between. CDR3 protein: CASSLEQAGRTDSYTF. For the CDR3, the DNA is TGCGCCAGCAGCTTGGAGCAGGCGGGCCGGACAGACAGCTACACCTTC.

This clonotype was detected a few times. The chain uses TRBV7-2 and TRBJ1-1; D gene unclear. CDR3 length: 14 amino acids. Germline loops: CDR1 SGHTA, CDR2 FQGNSA. Between the trimmed V and J ends, which lost 5 bases and 6 bases, there was a span of 16 bases. CDR3 sequence: CASSKEARRPEAFF. CDR3 DNA sequence: TGTGCCAGCAGCAAAGAAGCCCGACGGCCTGAAGCTTTCTTT. The full variable domain, rest sourced from reference TRBV7-2 and TRBJ1-1, is GAGVSQSPSNKVTEKGKDVELRCDPISGHTALYWYRQSLGQGLEFLIYFQGNSAPDKSGLPSDRFSAERTGGSVSTLTIQRTQQEDSAVYLCASSKEARRPEAFFGQGTRLTVV.

The chain joins TRBV13 to TRBJ1-2; D unresolved. Between the trimmed V and J ends, which lost 5 bases and 2 bases, there was a span of 6 bases. Germline-derived CDR1 and CDR2 are PRHDT and FYEKMQ (reference sequence). The CDR3 spans 12 residues. The CDR3 here is CASSLVNYGYTF. The CDR3 region has the DNA TGTGCCAGCAGCCTCGTAAACTATGGCTACACCTTC.

This chain links TRBV6-2 or TRBV6-3 with TRBJ1-2; D remains unclear. The CDR3 spans 13 residues. Germline V gene data show CDR1 as MNHEY and CDR2 as SVGEGT. The V and J ends lost 7 bases and 2 bases respectively, with 11 bases between them. The CDR3 loop is CASTQTTNYGYTF. DNA for the CDR3: TGTGCCAGCACTCAAACGACAAACTATGGCTACACCTTC.

The chain combines TRBV29-1 with TRBJ2-7; D unclear. Germline V CDR1 and CDR2: SQVTM, ANQGSEA. This CDR3 is 12 amino acids long. V lost 4 bases, J lost 3 bases, and 10 bases lay in between. As DNA, the CDR3 is TGCAGCGTTGTCCGGACGGGCTACGAGCAGTACTTC. The encoded protein is CSVVRTGYEQYF.

The rearrangement links TRBV20-1 to TRBJ2-2; D unresolved. The CDR3 length is 14 residues. Trimming took 4 bases from V and 0 from J, leaving 9 bases between them. Per germline, CDR1 DFQATT and CDR2 SNEGSKA (reference sequence). This CDR3 is CSATDRSNTGELFF. In DNA, the CDR3 is TGCAGTGCTACAGACCGGTCGAACACCGGGGAGCTGTTTTTT.

The chain combines TRBV28 with TRBJ2-2, with 8 bases matching TRBD1. V lost 6 bases, J lost 3 bases, and 6 bases stayed unmatched. Germline CDR1 and CDR2: MDHEN and SYDVKM. This CDR3 contains 15 residues. CDR3 DNA: TGTGCCAGCAGCCCGGACAGGGTAGACACCGGGGAGCTGTTTTTT. It codes for CASSPDRVDTGELFF.

The V and J genes are TRBV12-3 or TRBV12-4 and TRBJ1-4, with TRBD1 matching over 10 bases. After removal of 2 bases from V and 5 bases from J, the junction contained 8 bases not matched to a gene. This CDR3 region has 17 residues. The CDR3 here is CASSLLGTGDRNEKLFF. The CDR3 bases are TGTGCCAGCAGTTTACTTGGGACAGGGGATAGAAATGAAAAACTGTTTTTT.

This clonotype turned up a few times. V gene TRBV4-3 combines with J gene TRBJ1-2, with 10 bases matching TRBD1. This CDR3 region has 19 residues. With 0 bases clipped from V and 7 bases from J, the junction kept 17 bases outside the gene matches. Germline V gene lookup returns CDR1 LGHNA and CDR2 YSLEER. DNA for the CDR3: TGCGCCAGCAGCCAAGATCGTGAACGCCCGGGACAGGGGTTCGGTGGCTACACCTTC. It codes for CASSQDRERPGQGFGGYTF.

This chain uses TRBV2 with TRBJ1-5, with D possibly matching TRBD1 (6 bases). The CDR3 has 13 residues. Germline CDR1 reads SNHLY; CDR2 reads FYNNEI. Trimming removed 9 bases at V and 7 bases at J, with 16 bases between. CDR3 sequence: CARAMGAGQPQHF. The CDR3, as DNA: TGTGCCAGGGCCATGGGGGCAGGACAGCCCCAGCATTTT.

As regards this clonotype: One end of the junction does not line up with germline, which may come from a read error. The chain employs TRBV7-2 and TRBJ1-2; 11 bases match TRBD1. This CDR3 comprises 14 residues. Germline V gives CDR1 SGHTA, CDR2 FQGNSA. CDR3 sequence reads: CASSLDWDRGSSAF. The CDR3 nucleotides read TGTGCCAGCAGCCTAGACTGGGACAGGGGGAGTTCCGCCTTC.

This clonotype has only a few counts. This chain joins TRBV5-1 and TRBJ2-3, with no clear D. The CDR3 runs 15 residues. Trimming removed 0 bases at V and 0 bases at J, with 8 bases between. Germline CDR1 and CDR2: SGHRS and YFSETQ. The CDR3 nucleotides read TGCGCCAGCAGCTTGGCTAGGCCGAGCACAGATACGCAGTATTTT. It codes for CASSLARPSTDTQYF. The variable domain in full, completed from reference TRBV5-1 and TRBJ2-3, reads KAGVTQTPRYLIKTRGQQVTLSCSPISGHRSVSWYQQTPGQGLQFLFEYFSETQRNKGNFPGRFSGRQFSNSRSEMNVSTLELGDSALYLCASSLARPSTDTQYFGPGTRLTVL.

This clonotype was seen only a few times. This chain connects TRBV4-1 to TRBJ1-3; D remains ambiguous. The CDR3 covers 16 residues. Trimming stripped 6 bases from V and 0 bases from J, with 15 bases between. The germline CDR1 and CDR2 sequences are MGHRA and YSYEKL. CDR3 in amino acids: CASSYSSEFSGNTIYF. The CDR3 bases are TGCGCCAGCAGTTATTCTTCAGAGTTCTCTGGAAACACCATATATTTT.

The CDR3 is CASSQDRDLITEAFF. DNA for the CDR3: TGCGCCAGCAGCCAGGACAGGGACCTTATCACTGAAGCTTTCTTT. The genes are TRBV4-3 and TRBJ1-1; 8 bases line up with TRBD1. The V and J ends lost 3 bases and 4 bases, in that order; junction bases with no gene match: 7. This CDR3 is built from 15 residues. CDR1 and CDR2 from the germline V gene are LGHNA and YSLEER.

This CDR3 reads CASSQGSQGRVTEAFF. CDR3 coding DNA: TGTGCCAGCAGCCAAGGGAGTCAGGGGAGGGTCACTGAAGCTTTCTTT. The chain joins TRBV3-1 to TRBJ1-1; a weak D match, TRBD1 (6 bases). Germline loops: CDR1 LGHDT, CDR2 YNNKEL (reference sequence). The ends were cut back, 1 base at V and 4 bases at J, with 16 bases in the middle. This CDR3 is 16 amino acids long.

This sequence joins TRBV11-2 and TRBJ1-6; D call uncertain. Germline V CDR1 and CDR2: SGHAT, FQNNGV. Trimming removed 2 bases at V and 8 bases at J, with 22 bases between. CDR3 length: 18 residues. The CDR3 DNA follows: TGTGCCAGCAGCTTAAGGGTGTTAGGTCAAGGAAAGGATTCACCCCTCCACTTT. Amino acids: CASSLRVLGQGKDSPLHF.

The chain combines TRBV5-5 with TRBJ2-1; 7 bases fit TRBD1. CDR1 and CDR2 (germline): SGHKS, YYEKEE (reference sequence). V lost 2 bases and J lost 6; bases outside the gene matches: 5. The CDR3 contains 14 residues. The CDR3 reads CASSFMGQLNEQFF. CDR3 nucleotides: TGTGCCAGCAGCTTTATGGGACAGCTCAATGAGCAGTTCTTC.

This chain joins TRBV4-3 and TRBJ1-6, with D possibly TRBD1 on 5 matching bases. CDR3 length equals 16 residues. With 5 bases removed from V and 0 bases from J, the gap between germline ends came to 11 bases. CDR1 and CDR2 (germline): LGHNA, YSLEER. The DNA of the CDR3 is TGCGCCAGCAGCGGCGGGGGGAGCTCCTATAATTCACCCCTCCACTTT. As protein: CASSGGGSSYNSPLHF.

V gene TRBV4-2 combines with J gene TRBJ1-1; D uncertain. Looked up from germline, CDR1 is LGHNA and CDR2 is YNFKEQ. The CDR3 is made up of 13 amino acids. V was pared by 2 bases and J by 6 bases, with 10 bases between. The CDR3 loop is CASSQSGRAEAFF. The CDR3 region has the DNA TGTGCCAGCAGCCAATCCGGGCGCGCTGAAGCTTTCTTT.